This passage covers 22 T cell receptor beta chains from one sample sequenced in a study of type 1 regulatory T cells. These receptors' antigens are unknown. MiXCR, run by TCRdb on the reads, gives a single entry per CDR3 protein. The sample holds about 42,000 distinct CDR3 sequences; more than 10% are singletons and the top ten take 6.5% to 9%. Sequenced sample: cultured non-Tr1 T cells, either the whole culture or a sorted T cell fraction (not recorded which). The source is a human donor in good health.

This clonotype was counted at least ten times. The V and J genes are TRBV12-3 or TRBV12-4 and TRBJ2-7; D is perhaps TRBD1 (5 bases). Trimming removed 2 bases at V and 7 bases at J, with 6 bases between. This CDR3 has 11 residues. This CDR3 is CASSLSGEQYF. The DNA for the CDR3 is TGTGCCAGCAGTTTATCAGGGGAGCAGTACTTC.

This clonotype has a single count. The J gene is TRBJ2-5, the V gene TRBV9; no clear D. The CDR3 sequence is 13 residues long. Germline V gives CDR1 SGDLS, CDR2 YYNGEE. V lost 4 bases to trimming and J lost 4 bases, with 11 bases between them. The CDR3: CASSTRALETQYF. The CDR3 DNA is TGTGCCAGCAGCACCCGGGCCTTAGAGACCCAGTACTTC.

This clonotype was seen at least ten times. CDR3 residues: CSVEPTLNTEAFF. The CDR3 DNA follows: TGCAGCGTTGAACCGACCCTGAACACTGAAGCTTTCTTT. V usage is TRBV29-1 and J usage is TRBJ1-1; D ambiguous. Germline assignment: CDR1 SQVTM and CDR2 ANQGSEA. V was cut by 2 bases and J by 0 bases, with 7 bases left in between. The CDR3 has 13 amino acids.

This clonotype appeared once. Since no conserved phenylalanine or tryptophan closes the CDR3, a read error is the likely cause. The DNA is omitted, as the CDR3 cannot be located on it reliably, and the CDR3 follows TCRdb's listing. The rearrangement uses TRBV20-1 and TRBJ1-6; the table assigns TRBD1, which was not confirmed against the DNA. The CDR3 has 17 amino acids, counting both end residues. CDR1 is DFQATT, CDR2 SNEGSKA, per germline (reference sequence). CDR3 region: CSARDEGGASFNSPLRS.

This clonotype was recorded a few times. This chain's CDR3 is CASSSETNTGELFF. In DNA form, the CDR3 reads TGCGCCAGCAGCTCCGAGACCAACACCGGGGAGCTGTTTTTT. The V call is TRBV5-1, the J call TRBJ2-2, with unresolved D. The ends were cut back, 3 bases at V and 2 bases at J, with 8 bases in the middle. In germline, CDR1 is SGHRS, CDR2 YFSETQ. The CDR3 is 14 amino acids.

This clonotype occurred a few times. CDR3 in amino acids: CASSSVAFGEQFF. The DNA of the CDR3 is TGTGCCAGCAGCTCGGTAGCGTTTGGTGAGCAGTTCTTC. The chain recombines TRBV11-2 with TRBJ2-1; the D gene is possibly TRBD2 (5 bases). V shed 4 bases and J shed 9 bases, with 13 bases lying between them. Germline CDR1 is SGHAT and CDR2 is FQNNGV. The length of the CDR3 is 13 residues.

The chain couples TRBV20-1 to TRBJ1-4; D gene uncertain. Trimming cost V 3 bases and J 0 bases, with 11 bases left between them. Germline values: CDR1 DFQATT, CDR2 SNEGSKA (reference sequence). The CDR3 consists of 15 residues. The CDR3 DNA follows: TGCAGTGCTAGTCGAGGGCTGGCAACTAATGAAAAACTGTTTTTT. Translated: CSASRGLATNEKLFF.

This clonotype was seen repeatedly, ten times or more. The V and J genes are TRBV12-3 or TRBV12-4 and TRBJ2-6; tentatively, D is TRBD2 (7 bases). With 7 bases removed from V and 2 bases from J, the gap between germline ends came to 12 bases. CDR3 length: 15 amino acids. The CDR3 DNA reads TGTGCCAGCACGTTAGGGGGGGCTGGGGCCAACGTCCTGACTTTC. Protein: CASTLGGAGANVLTF.

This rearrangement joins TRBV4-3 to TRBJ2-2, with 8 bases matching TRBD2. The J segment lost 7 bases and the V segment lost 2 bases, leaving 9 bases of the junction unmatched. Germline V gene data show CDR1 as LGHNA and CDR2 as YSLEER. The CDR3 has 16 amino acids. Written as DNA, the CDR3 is TGCGCCAGCAGCCAAACCCTCGGGAGGGCAAACGGGGAGCTGTTTTTT. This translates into CASSQTLGRANGELFF.

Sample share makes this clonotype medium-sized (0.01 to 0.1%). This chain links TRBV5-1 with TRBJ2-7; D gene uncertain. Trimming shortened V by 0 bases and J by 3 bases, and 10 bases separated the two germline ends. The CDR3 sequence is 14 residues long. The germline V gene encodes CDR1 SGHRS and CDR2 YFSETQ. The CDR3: CASSLAALYYEQYF. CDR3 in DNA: TGCGCCAGCAGCTTGGCCGCTTTATACTACGAGCAGTACTTC.

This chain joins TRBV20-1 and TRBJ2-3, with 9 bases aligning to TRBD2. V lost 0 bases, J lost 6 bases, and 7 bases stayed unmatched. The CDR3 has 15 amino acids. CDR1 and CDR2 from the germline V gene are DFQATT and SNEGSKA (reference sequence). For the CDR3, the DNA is TGCAGTGCTAGAGATCGGCGGGAGGGCCGGGATACGCAGTATTTT. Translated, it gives CSARDRREGRDTQYF.

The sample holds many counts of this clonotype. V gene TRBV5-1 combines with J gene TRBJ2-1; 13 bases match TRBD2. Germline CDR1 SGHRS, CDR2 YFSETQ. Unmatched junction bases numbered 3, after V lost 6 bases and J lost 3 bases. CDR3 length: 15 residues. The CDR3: CASIRTSGSYNEQFF. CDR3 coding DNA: TGCGCCAGCATCAGGACTAGCGGGAGCTACAATGAGCAGTTCTTC.

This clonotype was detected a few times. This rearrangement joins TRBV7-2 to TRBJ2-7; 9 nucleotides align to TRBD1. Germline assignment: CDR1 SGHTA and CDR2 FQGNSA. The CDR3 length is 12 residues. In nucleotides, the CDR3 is TGTGCCAGCAGTAGAGGACAGGGGAGGATTTTCGTC. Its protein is CASSRGQGRIFV.

CDR3 sequence (DNA): TGTGCCAGCAGGCCCGGGACAGGGGGCACTGAAGCTTTCTTT. Amino acids: CASRPGTGGTEAFF. The chain combines TRBV12-3 or TRBV12-4 with TRBJ1-1, with 11 positions matching TRBD1. This CDR3 contains 14 residues. Trimming cost V 6 bases and J 4 bases; bases outside gene matches: 4.

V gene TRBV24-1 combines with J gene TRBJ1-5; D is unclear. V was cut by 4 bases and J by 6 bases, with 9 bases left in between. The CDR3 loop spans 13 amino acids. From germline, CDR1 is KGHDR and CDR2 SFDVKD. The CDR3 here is CATSEEGFQPQHF. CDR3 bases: TGTGCCACCAGTGAGGAAGGTTTTCAGCCCCAGCATTTT.

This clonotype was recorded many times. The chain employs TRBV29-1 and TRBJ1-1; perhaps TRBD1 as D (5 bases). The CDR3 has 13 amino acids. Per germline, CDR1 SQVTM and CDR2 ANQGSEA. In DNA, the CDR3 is TGCGGTCATGCTTGGGGGAAGAACACTGAAGCTTTCTTT. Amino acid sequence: CGHAWGKNTEAFF.

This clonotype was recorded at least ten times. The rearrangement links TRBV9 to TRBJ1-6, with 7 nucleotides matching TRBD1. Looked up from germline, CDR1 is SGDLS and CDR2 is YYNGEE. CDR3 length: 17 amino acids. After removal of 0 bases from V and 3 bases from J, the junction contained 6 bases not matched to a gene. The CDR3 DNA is TGTGCCAGCAGCGTAGCCCCGACAGGGCGCTATAATTCACCCCTCCACTTT. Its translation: CASSVAPTGRYNSPLHF.

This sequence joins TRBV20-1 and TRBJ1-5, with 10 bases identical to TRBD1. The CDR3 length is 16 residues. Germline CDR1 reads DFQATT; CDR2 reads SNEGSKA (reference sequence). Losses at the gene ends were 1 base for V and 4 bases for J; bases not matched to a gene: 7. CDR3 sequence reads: CSARGGQGLENQPQHF. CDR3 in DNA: TGCAGTGCTAGAGGGGGACAGGGGCTGGAAAATCAGCCCCAGCATTTT.

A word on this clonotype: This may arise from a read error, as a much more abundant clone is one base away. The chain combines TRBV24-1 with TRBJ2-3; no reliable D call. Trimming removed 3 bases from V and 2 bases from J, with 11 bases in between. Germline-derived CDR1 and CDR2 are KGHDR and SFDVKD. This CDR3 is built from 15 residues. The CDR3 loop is CATSDPDSHTDTQYF. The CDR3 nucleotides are TGTGCCACCAGTGATCCTGACTCGCACACAGATACGCAGTATTTT.

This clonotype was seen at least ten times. This CDR3 is CASSPASSGRGREQFF. The CDR3 DNA sequence: TGTGCCAGCAGTCCAGCGTCCAGCGGGAGGGGCCGGGAGCAGTTCTTC. The rearrangement links TRBV12-3 or TRBV12-4 to TRBJ2-1; 10 nucleotides align to TRBD2. The CDR3 runs to 16 residues. Losses at the gene ends were 5 bases for V and 10 bases for J; bases not matched to a gene: 14.

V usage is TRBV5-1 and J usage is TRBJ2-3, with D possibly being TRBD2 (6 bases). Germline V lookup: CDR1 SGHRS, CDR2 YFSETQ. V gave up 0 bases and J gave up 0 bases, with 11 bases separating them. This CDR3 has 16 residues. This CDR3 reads CASSLALAPSTDTQYF. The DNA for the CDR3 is TGCGCCAGCAGCTTGGCCCTAGCGCCAAGCACAGATACGCAGTATTTT.

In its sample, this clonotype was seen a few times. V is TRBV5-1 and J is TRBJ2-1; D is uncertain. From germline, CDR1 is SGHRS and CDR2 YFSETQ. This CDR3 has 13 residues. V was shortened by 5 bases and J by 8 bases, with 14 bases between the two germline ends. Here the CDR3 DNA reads TGCGCCAGCAGGCCAGGTCTAGAAGATGAGCAGTTCTTC. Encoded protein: CASRPGLEDEQFF.